These T cell receptor beta chains were read from a single sample in a study of human T cells and chemical hapten exposure. MiXCR was run by TCRdb on the RACE reads, yielding one entry per CDR3 protein. This sample has roughly 380,000 distinct CDR3 sequences; approximately 5.1% occur once, and the top ten carry just over 2.5%. Here the sequenced sample was whole blood, taken in connection with sensitization to the hapten diphenylcyclopropenone (DPC). The receptors come from a woman aged 45-60 years with alopecia areata. Some clones in this sample may be carry-over from other donors' samples. CDR3s include the opening cysteine and the closing phenylalanine or tryptophan. The order of the fields is J gene, clone size, V gene, D gene, CDR3 protein, CDR3 DNA. A D gene is named only where the DNA matches it firmly. Size is stated for part of the rows, as once, few or many counts, or as a class when the clone is expanded.

TRBJ2-3	few	TRBV20-1	NA	CSAAPQGPTDTQYF	TGCAGTGCTGCCCCGCAGGGACCCACAGATACGCAGTATTTT
TRBJ1-5	NA	TRBV7-9	NA	CASSLGSGGGQPQHF	TGTGCCAGCAGCTTAGGAAGCGGGGGAGGGCAGCCCCAGCATTTT
TRBJ2-1	few	TRBV29-1	TRBD1	CSGLLQGAYNEQFF	TGCAGCGGCCTGTTACAGGGGGCCTACAATGAGCAGTTCTTC
TRBJ2-3	many	TRBV29-1	NA	CSVEGERGPDTQYF	TGCAGCGTTGAGGGGGAGAGGGGCCCAGATACGCAGTATTTT
TRBJ2-1	NA	TRBV10-3	TRBD1	CAISLEGGAYNEQFF	TGTGCCATCAGCCTAGAAGGGGGCGCTTACAATGAGCAGTTCTTC
TRBJ1-5	NA	TRBV12-5	NA	CASGFLTGTLMGQPQHF	TGTGCTAGTGGTTTTTTGACCGGGACTCTTATGGGTCAGCCCCAGCATTTT
TRBJ2-6	many	TRBV7-2	NA	CASSPMGRAGANVLTF	TGTGCCAGCAGCCCCATGGGCAGGGCTGGGGCCAACGTCCTGACTTTC
TRBJ2-1	NA	TRBV21-1	NA	CASSGRAVYEQFF	TGTGCCAGCAGCGGAAGGGCAGTCTACGAGCAGTTCTTC
TRBJ2-3	many	TRBV18	NA	CASSPSFTDTQYF	TGTGCCAGCTCACCTAGCTTCACAGATACGCAGTATTTT
TRBJ1-1	few	TRBV6-6	NA	CASTLKETEAFF	TGTGCCAGCACCTTAAAAGAGACTGAAGCTTTCTTT
TRBJ1-2	few	TRBV5-1	NA	CASSLGRASYYGYTF	TGCGCCAGCAGCTTGGGTCGGGCGTCCTACTATGGCTACACCTTC
TRBJ1-2	few	TRBV5-1	TRBD1	CASGLVPGQGANTF	TGCGCCAGCGGTTTGGTTCCGGGACAGGGGGCGAACACCTTC
TRBJ1-5	many	TRBV10-3	NA	CAISSRETPPGPQHF	TGTGCCATCAGTAGCAGGGAAACCCCCCCGGGGCCCCAGCATTTT
TRBJ2-1	NA	TRBV5-1	NA	CASSFGGYNEQFF	TGCGCCAGCAGCTTCGGGGGCTACAATGAGCAGTTCTTC
TRBJ2-1	NA	TRBV30	NA	CAWSLPSPEQFF	TGTGCCTGGAGTCTCCCTAGTCCAGAGCAGTTCTTC
TRBJ2-7	many	TRBV29-1	NA	CSVLDGREQYF	TGCAGCGTTCTAGATGGGAGGGAGCAGTACTTC
TRBJ1-6	few	TRBV12-3/TRBV12-4	NA	CASSFPQSPLHF	TGTGCCAGCAGTTTCCCCCAATCACCCCTCCACTTT
TRBJ2-3	many	TRBV5-1	TRBD1	CASSLAGTGTPPTDTQYF	TGCGCCAGCAGCTTGGCCGGGACAGGGACGCCCCCCACAGATACGCAGTATTTT
TRBJ1-3	many	TRBV2	NA	CASREDRQNTIYF	TGTGCCAGCAGAGAAGACCGGCAAAACACCATATATTTT
TRBJ1-1	NA	TRBV12-5	NA	CASGSTPKLLEAFF	TGTGCTAGTGGTTCGACCCCGAAGCTTCTTGAAGCTTTCTTT
TRBJ2-7	few	TRBV3-1	NA	CASSPTHSWTYEQYF	TGTGCCAGCAGCCCTACACACTCTTGGACCTACGAGCAGTACTTC
TRBJ2-7	many	TRBV15	NA	CATSRAGLSYEQYF	TGTGCCACCAGCAGAGCGGGACTGTCCTACGAGCAGTACTTC
TRBJ1-2	few	TRBV30	TRBD1	CAWKRDRGYGYTF	TGTGCCTGGAAGCGGGACAGGGGGTATGGCTACACCTTC
TRBJ2-3	many	TRBV5-1	TRBD2	CASSPSGRAGADTQYF	TGCGCCAGCAGCCCTAGCGGGAGGGCCGGAGCAGATACGCAGTATTTT
TRBJ2-7	few	TRBV5-6	NA	CASSPGTPAYEQYF	TGTGCCAGCAGCCCCGGGACACCGGCCTACGAGCAGTACTTC
TRBJ2-3	NA	TRBV12-3/TRBV12-4	NA	CASTPEGNTQYF	TGTGCCAGCACCCCCGAGGGGAATACGCAGTATTTT
TRBJ1-1	many	TRBV7-9	NA	CASSLDSAEGAFF	TGTGCCAGCAGCTTAGATTCGGCAGAAGGTGCTTTCTTT
TRBJ2-1	many	TRBV7-9	TRBD2	CASSTLAGPYNEQFF	TGTGCCAGCAGCACCCTAGCGGGACCTTACAATGAGCAGTTCTTC
TRBJ2-7	few	TRBV12-3/TRBV12-4	NA	CASSATSGNYEQYF	TGTGCCAGCAGTGCCACAAGCGGCAACTACGAGCAGTACTTC
TRBJ2-4	many	TRBV20-1	TRBD2	CSALRTSGIKNIQYF	TGCAGTGCTCTACGGACTAGCGGGATCAAAAACATTCAGTACTTC
TRBJ2-3	NA	TRBV7-9	NA	CASSPKLSGTDTQYF	TGTGCCAGCAGCCCCAAGTTGAGCGGCACAGATACGCAGTATTTT
TRBJ1-2	once	TRBV7-9	NA	CASSLVASNYGYTF	TGTGCCAGCAGCTTAGTTGCCTCTAACTATGGCTACACCTTC
TRBJ2-5	many	TRBV20-1	NA	CSARAPRIGRGETQYF	TGCAGTGCTAGGGCTCCGCGAATAGGGCGGGGAGAGACCCAGTACTTC
TRBJ2-5	many	TRBV29-1	TRBD2	CSVEAGSLAGETQYF	TGCAGCGTTGAAGCCGGGAGCCTAGCGGGAGAGACCCAGTACTTC
TRBJ2-7	NA	TRBV9	TRBD1	CASSVRGLGTGDDEQYF	TGTGCCAGCAGCGTTAGGGGGCTTGGGACAGGGGACGACGAGCAGTACTTC
TRBJ1-1	many	TRBV5-1	TRBD1	CASSTWGTVNTEAFF	TGCGCCAGCAGCACCTGGGGGACAGTGAACACTGAAGCTTTCTTT
TRBJ2-1	few	TRBV9	NA	CASSPGNSYNEQFF	TGTGCCAGCAGTCCAGGGAATTCCTACAATGAGCAGTTCTTC
TRBJ1-4	few	TRBV20-1	TRBD1	CSARSPGQGDSNEKLFF	TGCAGTGCTAGGTCCCCGGGACAGGGGGATTCTAATGAAAAACTGTTTTTT
TRBJ2-2	many	TRBV24-1	NA	CATSERTRRRTGELFF	TGTGCCACCAGTGAGCGGACAAGAAGACGCACCGGGGAGCTGTTTTTT
TRBJ1-2	NA	TRBV6-7	NA	CASSQQVGDYGYTF	TGTGCCAGCAGCCAACAAGTAGGCGACTATGGCTACACCTTC
TRBJ1-1	many	TRBV2	NA	CASSGFWGAFF	TGTGCCAGCAGCGGGTTCTGGGGAGCTTTCTTT
TRBJ2-7	many	TRBV12-3/TRBV12-4	TRBD1	CASSYGQGPYEQYF	TGTGCCAGCAGTTACGGACAGGGTCCTTACGAGCAGTACTTC
TRBJ2-5	NA	TRBV6-5	NA	CASSSLSGGETQYF	TGTGCCAGCAGTTCATTGTCAGGGGGGGAGACCCAGTACTTC
TRBJ2-1	few	TRBV11-2	TRBD2	CASSRGFRAGVQDEQFF	TGTGCCAGCAGCCGGGGCTTTCGAGCGGGAGTTCAGGATGAGCAGTTCTTC
TRBJ2-5	many	TRBV7-6	TRBD2	CASSLATSGSGETQYF	TGTGCCAGCAGCTTAGCGACTAGCGGGAGCGGTGAGACCCAGTACTTC
TRBJ1-3	few	TRBV29-1	NA	CSVRSGNTIYF	TGCAGCGTTCGTTCTGGAAACACCATATATTTT
TRBJ1-2	many	TRBV12-3/TRBV12-4	NA	CASSPSALGGYTF	TGTGCCAGCAGTCCCTCCGCGTTGGGTGGCTACACCTTC
TRBJ2-3	NA	TRBV7-6	TRBD2	CASSLGVAGGGTDTQYF	TGTGCCAGCAGCTTAGGTGTGGCGGGGGGAGGCACAGATACGCAGTATTTT
TRBJ2-1	few	TRBV28	NA	CASSLDTGSSVLWFF	TGTGCCAGCAGTTTAGACACCGGGAGTTCTGTTCTATGGTTCTTC
TRBJ2-1	many	TRBV27	TRBD2	CASETDGTSGFNEQFF	TGTGCCAGCGAGACCGACGGGACTAGCGGATTCAATGAGCAGTTCTTC
TRBJ2-7	many	TRBV3-1	NA	CASSPTGRSYEQYF	TGTGCCAGCAGCCCGACGGGACGGTCCTACGAGCAGTACTTC
TRBJ2-1	NA	TRBV5-1	NA	CASSLVRPSADNEQFF	TGCGCCAGCAGCTTGGTTAGGCCTAGCGCCGACAATGAGCAGTTCTTC
TRBJ1-5	NA	TRBV30	NA	CAWNGGYNQPQHF	TGTGCCTGGAACGGAGGTTACAATCAGCCCCAGCATTTT
TRBJ1-2	many	TRBV27	NA	CASSSPTAGTDGYTF	TGTGCCAGCAGTTCCCCGACAGCAGGCACTGATGGCTACACCTTC
TRBJ1-4	NA	TRBV19	NA	CACSPGTGPLIEKLFF	TGTGCCTGTAGTCCCGGGACGGGACCCCTAATCGAAAAACTGTTTTTT
TRBJ1-5	NA	TRBV7-8	TRBD1	CASSLGDSGKPQHF	TGTGCCAGCAGCTTAGGGGACAGTGGCAAACCCCAGCATTTT
TRBJ2-3	few	TRBV27	TRBD1	CASSPLQGSPADTQYF	TGTGCCAGCAGTCCCCTACAGGGGTCCCCCGCAGATACGCAGTATTTT
TRBJ1-1	few	TRBV29-1	TRBD1	CSATGVATEAFF	TGCAGTGCCACAGGGGTGGCCACTGAAGCTTTCTTT